This T cell receptor (beta chain) was sequenced for a study of T cell responses to AZD1222 COVID-19 vaccine. General observations from the study: Regions 160-218 and 743-854 held dominance among vaccine-associated CD4 TCRs, which spanned spike.

V was shortened by 2 bases and J by 4 bases, with 20 bases between the two germline ends. CDR1 is MNHNS, CDR2 SASEGT, per germline. The CDR3 consists of 17 residues. Only in-frame clones appear in the TCRdb table, and some are missing; sequencing was by immunoSEQ multiplex PCR. The sample lists 100,000 to 150,000 clones, 70% to 90% seen once, with over 9.5% in the top ten. Comments on this clone: The antigen is undetermined.

This clonotype was sampled from an adult in good health. The rearrangement links TRBV6-1 to TRBJ1-2; TRBD1 might be the D (5 bases). The sequenced sample was peripheral blood, obtained on day 0 of AZD1222 vaccination. Written as DNA, the CDR3 is TGTGCCAGCAGTGAACTTCGGGAAGGGGCTTGGAGCTATGGCTACACCTTC. This sequence encodes CASSELREGAWSYGYTF.